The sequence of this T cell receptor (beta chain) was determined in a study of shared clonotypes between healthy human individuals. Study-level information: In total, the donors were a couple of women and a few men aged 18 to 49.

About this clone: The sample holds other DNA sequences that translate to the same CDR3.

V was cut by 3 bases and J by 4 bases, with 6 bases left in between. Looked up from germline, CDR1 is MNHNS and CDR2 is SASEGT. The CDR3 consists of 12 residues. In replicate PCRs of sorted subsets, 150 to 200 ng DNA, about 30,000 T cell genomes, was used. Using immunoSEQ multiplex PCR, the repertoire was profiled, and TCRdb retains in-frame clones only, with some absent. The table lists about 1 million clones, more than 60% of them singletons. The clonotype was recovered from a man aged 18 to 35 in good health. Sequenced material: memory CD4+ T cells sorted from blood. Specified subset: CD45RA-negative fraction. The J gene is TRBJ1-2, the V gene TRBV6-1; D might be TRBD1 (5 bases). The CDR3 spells CASSERGYGYTF. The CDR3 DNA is TGTGCCAGCAGTGAGAGGGGCTATGGCTACACCTTC.